This T cell receptor beta chain is drawn from a study of blood T cell repertoires in COVID-19. As for the study in general: COVID-19 samples from acute and convalescent phases originated in the United States, Italy and Spain. Sample material is recorded as cDNA or gDNA derived from T cells, B-cell-depleted T cells, or PBMCs.

This clone was recorded a few times. TCRdb's copy holds only in-frame clones and misses some; the assay was immunoSEQ multiplex PCR. Of tens of thousands of clones listed, 80% to 90% are singletons. This CDR3 is built from 15 residues. The germline V gene has CDR1 MNHEY and CDR2 SVGAGI. V shed 6 bases and J 6 bases; nucleotides not matched to a gene: 3. The chain joins TRBV6-5 to TRBJ2-2; TRBD2 matches 14 bases. This receptor was identified in a human donor with active COVID-19. The donor label of this sample is uncertain. Input material: peripheral blood. The chain's CDR3 is CASSPGLAGAGELFF. The CDR3 region has the DNA TGTGCCAGCAGCCCGGGACTAGCGGGAGCCGGGGAGCTGTTTTTT.